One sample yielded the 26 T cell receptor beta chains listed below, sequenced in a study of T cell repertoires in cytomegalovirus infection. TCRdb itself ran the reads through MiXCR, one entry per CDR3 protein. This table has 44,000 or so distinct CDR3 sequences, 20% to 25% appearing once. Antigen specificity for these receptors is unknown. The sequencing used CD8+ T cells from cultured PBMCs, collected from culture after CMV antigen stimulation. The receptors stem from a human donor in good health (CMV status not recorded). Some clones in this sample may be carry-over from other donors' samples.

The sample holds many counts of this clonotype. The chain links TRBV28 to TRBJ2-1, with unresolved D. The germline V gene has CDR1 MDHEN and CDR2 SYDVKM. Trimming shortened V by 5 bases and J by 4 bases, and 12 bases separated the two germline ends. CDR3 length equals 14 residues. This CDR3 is CASSPMGPYNEQFF. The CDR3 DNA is TGTGCCAGCAGTCCCATGGGCCCTTACAATGAGCAGTTCTTC.

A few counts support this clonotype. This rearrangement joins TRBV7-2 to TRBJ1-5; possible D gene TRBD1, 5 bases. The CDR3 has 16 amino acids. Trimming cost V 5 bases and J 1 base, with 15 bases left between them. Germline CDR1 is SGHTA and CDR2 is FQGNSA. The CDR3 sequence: CASSHDPGSSNQPQHF. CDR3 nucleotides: TGTGCCAGCAGCCATGACCCAGGGTCGAGCAATCAGCCCCAGCATTTT.

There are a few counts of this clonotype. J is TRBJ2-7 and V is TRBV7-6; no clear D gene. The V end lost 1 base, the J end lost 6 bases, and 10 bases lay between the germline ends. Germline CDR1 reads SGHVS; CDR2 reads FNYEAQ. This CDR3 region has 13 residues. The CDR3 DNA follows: TGTGCCAGCAGCTTAGACTGGGCAAGCGAGCAGTACTTC. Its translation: CASSLDWASEQYF.

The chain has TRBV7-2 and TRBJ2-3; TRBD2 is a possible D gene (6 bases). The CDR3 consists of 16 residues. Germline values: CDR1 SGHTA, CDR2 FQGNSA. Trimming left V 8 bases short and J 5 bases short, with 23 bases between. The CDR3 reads CASPMWRDPTKDTQYF. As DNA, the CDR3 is TGTGCCAGCCCAATGTGGCGGGACCCCACGAAAGATACGCAGTATTTT. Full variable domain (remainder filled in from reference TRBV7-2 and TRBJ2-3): GAGVSQSPSNKVTEKGKDVELRCDPISGHTALYWYRQSLGQGLEFLIYFQGNSAPDKSGLPSDRFSAERTGGSVSTLTIQRTQQEDSAVYLCASPMWRDPTKDTQYFGPGTRLTVL.

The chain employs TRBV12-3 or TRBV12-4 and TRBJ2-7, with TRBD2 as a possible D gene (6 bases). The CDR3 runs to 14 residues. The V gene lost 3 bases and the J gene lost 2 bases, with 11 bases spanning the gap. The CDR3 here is CASSFSGSTYEQYF. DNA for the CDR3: TGTGCCAGCAGTTTTTCCGGGAGCACCTACGAGCAGTACTTC.

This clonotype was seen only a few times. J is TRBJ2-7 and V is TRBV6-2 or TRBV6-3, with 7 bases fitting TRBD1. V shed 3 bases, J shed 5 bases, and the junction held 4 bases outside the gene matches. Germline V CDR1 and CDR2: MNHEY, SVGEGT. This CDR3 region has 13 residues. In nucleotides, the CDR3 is TGTGCCAGCAGTTATTGGACAGGAAACGAGCAGTACTTC. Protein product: CASSYWTGNEQYF.

CDR3 nucleotide sequence: TGTGCCAGCAGTTCGGACAGGGCGGATGAAAAACTGTTTTTT. Its protein is CASSSDRADEKLFF. The rearrangement uses TRBV6-5 and TRBJ1-4; 8 nucleotides align to TRBD1. CDR1 and CDR2 from the germline V gene are MNHEY and SVGAGI. The trim removed 4 bases at V and 6 bases at J, leaving 4 bases unmatched. The CDR3 consists of 14 residues.

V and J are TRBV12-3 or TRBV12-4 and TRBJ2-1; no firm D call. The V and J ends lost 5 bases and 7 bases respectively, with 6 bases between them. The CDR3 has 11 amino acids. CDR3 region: CASSGRNEQFF. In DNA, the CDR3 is TGTGCCAGCAGTGGGCGGAATGAGCAGTTCTTC.

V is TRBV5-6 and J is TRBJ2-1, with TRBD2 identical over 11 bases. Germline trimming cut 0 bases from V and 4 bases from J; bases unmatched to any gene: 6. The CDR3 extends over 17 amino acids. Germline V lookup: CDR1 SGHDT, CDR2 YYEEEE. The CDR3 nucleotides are TGTGCCAGCAGCTTGGTTACTAGCGGGAGTGGGTACAATGAGCAGTTCTTC. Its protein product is CASSLVTSGSGYNEQFF.

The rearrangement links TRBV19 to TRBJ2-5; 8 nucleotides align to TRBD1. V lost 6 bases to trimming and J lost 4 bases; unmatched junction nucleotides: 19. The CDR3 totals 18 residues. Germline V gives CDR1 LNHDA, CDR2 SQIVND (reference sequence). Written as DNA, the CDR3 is TGTGCCAGTAGCCCATTCCCGAGACAGGGGAACTTAGGAGAGACCCAGTACTTC. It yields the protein CASSPFPRQGNLGETQYF. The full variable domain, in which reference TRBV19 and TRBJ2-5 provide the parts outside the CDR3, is DGGITQSPKYLFRKEGQNVTLSCEQNLNHDAMYWYRQDPGQGLRLIYYSQIVNDFQKGDIAEGYSVSREKKESFPLTVTSAQKNPTAFYLCASSPFPRQGNLGETQYFGPGTRLLVL.

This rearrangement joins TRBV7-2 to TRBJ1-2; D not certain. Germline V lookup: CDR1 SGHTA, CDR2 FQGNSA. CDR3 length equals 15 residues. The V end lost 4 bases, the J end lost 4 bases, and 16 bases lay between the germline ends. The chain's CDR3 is CASSSHGPGSYGYTF. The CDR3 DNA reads TGTGCCAGCAGCTCACACGGGCCAGGATCCTATGGCTACACCTTC. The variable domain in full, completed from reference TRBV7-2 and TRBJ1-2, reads GAGVSQSPSNKVTEKGKDVELRCDPISGHTALYWYRQSLGQGLEFLIYFQGNSAPDKSGLPSDRFSAERTGGSVSTLTIQRTQQEDSAVYLCASSSHGPGSYGYTFGSGTRLTVV.

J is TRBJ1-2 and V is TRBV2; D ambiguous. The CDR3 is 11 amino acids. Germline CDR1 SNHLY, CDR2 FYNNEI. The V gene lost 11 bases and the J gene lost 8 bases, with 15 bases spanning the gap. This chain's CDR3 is CAWEAIRGYTF. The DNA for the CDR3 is TGTGCCTGGGAGGCGATACGGGGCTACACCTTC. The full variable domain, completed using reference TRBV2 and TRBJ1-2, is EPEVTQTPSHQVTQMGQEVILRCVPISNHLYFYWYRQILGQKVEFLVSFYNNEISEKSEIFDDQFSVERPDGSNFTLKIRSTKLEDSAMYFCAWEAIRGYTFGSGTRLTVV.

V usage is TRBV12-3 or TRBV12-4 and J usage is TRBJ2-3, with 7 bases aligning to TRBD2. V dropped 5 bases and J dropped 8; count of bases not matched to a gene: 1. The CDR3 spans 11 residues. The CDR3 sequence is CASSPGGTQYF. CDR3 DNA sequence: TGTGCCAGCAGTCCGGGAGGTACGCAGTATTTT.

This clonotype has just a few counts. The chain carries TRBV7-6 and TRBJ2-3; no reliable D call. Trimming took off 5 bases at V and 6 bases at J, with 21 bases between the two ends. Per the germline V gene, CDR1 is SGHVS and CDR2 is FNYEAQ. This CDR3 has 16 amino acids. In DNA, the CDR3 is TGTGCCAGCAGCGCAGTAACCGGTAGACAAGGGGATACGCAGTATTTT. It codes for CASSAVTGRQGDTQYF.

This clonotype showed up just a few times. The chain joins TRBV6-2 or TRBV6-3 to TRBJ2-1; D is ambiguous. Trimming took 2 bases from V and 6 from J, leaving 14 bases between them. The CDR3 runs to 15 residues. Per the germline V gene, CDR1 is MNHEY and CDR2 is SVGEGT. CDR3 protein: CASSYGSPLTNEQFF. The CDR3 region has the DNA TGTGCCAGCAGTTACGGTAGCCCTTTGACCAATGAGCAGTTCTTC.

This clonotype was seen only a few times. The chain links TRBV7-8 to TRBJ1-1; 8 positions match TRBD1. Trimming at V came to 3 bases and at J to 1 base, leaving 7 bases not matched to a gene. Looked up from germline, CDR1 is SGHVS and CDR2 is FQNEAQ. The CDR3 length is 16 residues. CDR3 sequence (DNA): TGTGCCAGCAGCTTTCTCTTGACAGGGGAGAACACTGAAGCTTTCTTT. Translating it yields CASSFLLTGENTEAFF. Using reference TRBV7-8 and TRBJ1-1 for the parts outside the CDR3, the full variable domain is GAGVSQSPRYKVAKRGQDVALRCDPISGHVSLFWYQQALGQGPEFLTYFQNEAQLDKSGLPSDRFFAERPEGSVSTLKIQRTQQEDSAVYLCASSFLLTGENTEAFFGQGTRLTVV.

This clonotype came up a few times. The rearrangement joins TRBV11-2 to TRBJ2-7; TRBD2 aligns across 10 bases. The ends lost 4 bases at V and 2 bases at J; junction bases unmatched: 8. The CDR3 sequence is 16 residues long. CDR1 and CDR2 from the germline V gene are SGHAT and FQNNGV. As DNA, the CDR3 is TGTGCCAGCAGCTCGTTGGGTAGCGGGAGGACCTACGAGCAGTACTTC. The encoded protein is CASSSLGSGRTYEQYF.

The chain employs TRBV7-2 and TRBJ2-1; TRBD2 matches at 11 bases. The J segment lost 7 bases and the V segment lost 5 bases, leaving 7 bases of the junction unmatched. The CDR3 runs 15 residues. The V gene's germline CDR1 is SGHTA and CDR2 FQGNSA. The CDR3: CASSLTSGSLNEQFF. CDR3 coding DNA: TGTGCCAGCAGCCTAACTAGCGGGAGCTTAAATGAGCAGTTCTTC.

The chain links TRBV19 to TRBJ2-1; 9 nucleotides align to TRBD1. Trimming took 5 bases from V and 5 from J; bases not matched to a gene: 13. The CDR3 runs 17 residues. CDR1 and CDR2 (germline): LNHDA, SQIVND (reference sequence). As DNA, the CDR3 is TGTGCCAGTAGTCCCCAGGGACAGGGACCACTCAACAATGAGCAGTTCTTC. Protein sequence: CASSPQGQGPLNNEQFF. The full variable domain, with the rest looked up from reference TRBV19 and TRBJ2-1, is DGGITQSPKYLFRKEGQNVTLSCEQNLNHDAMYWYRQDPGQGLRLIYYSQIVNDFQKGDIAEGYSVSREKKESFPLTVTSAQKNPTAFYLCASSPQGQGPLNNEQFFGPGTRLTVL.

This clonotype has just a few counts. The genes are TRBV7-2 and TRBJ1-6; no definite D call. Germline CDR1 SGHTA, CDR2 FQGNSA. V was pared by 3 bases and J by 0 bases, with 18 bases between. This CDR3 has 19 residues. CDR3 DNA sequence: TGTGCCAGCAGCTTGACTTTGTCCGTCCGTGGCTCCTATAATTCACCCCTCCACTTT. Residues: CASSLTLSVRGSYNSPLHF.

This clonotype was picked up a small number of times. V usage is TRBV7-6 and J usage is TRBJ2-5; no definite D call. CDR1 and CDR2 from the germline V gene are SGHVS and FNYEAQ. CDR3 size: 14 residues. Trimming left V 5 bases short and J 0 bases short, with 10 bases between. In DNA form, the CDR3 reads TGTGCCAGCAGCCCAGACTGGAACCAAGAGACCCAGTACTTC. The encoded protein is CASSPDWNQETQYF. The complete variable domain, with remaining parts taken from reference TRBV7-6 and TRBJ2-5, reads GAGVSQSPRYKVTKRGQDVALRCDPISGHVSLYWYRQALGQGPEFLTYFNYEAQQDKSGLPNDRFSAERPEGSISTLTIQRTEQRDSAMYRCASSPDWNQETQYFGPGTRLLVL.

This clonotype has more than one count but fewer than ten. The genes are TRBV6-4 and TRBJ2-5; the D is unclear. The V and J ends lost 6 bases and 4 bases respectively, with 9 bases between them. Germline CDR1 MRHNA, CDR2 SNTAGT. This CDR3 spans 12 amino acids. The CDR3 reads CASSRRRETQYF. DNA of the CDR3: TGTGCCAGCAGCCGACGGCGAGAGACCCAGTACTTC.

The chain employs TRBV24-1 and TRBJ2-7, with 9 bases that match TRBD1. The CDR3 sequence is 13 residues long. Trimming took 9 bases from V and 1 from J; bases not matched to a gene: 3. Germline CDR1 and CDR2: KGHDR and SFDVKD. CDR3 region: CATGTGQSYEQYF. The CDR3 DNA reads TGTGCCACCGGGACAGGGCAGTCCTACGAGCAGTACTTC.

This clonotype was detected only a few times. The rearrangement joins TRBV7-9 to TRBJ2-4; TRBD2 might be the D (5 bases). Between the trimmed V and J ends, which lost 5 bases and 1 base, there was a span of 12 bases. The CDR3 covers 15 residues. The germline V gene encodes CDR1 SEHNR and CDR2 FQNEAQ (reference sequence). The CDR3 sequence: CASSPNPGAKNIQYF. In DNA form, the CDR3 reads TGTGCCAGCAGCCCCAACCCGGGGGCCAAAAACATTCAGTACTTC. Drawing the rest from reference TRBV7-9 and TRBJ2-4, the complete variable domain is DTGVSQNPRHKITKRGQNVTFRCDPISEHNRLYWYRQTLGQGPEFLTYFQNEAQLEKSRLLSDRFSAERPKGSFSTLEIQRTEQGDSAMYLCASSPNPGAKNIQYFGAGTRLSVL.

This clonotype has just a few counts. CDR3 nucleotide sequence: TGTGCCAGCAGCTTTGGACAGTCCTACGAGCAGTACTTC. It translates to CASSFGQSYEQYF. The chain carries TRBV11-3 and TRBJ2-7; tentatively, D is TRBD1 (6 bases). V lost 3 bases and J lost 1, with 7 bases in between. This CDR3 region has 13 residues. In germline, CDR1 is SGHNT, CDR2 YENEEA.

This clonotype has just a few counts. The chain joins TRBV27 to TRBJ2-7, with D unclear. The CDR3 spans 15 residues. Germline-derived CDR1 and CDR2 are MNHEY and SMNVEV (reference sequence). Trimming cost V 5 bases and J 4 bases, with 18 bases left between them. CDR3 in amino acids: CASSHTAGQIYEQYF. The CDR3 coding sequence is TGTGCCAGCAGTCATACGGCTGGGCAGATTTACGAGCAGTACTTC.